This entry features one TCR beta chain sequence. This entry is derived from a study of OX40 agonist ivuxolimab in advanced cancers. Assay: immunoSEQ multiplex PCR; the TCRdb copy retains only in-frame clones and omits some. The sample carries 76,000 or so clones, roughly 89% recorded once. The V and J ends lost 3 bases and 7 bases, in that order; junction bases with no gene match: 11. Germline V gene sequence: CDR1 SGDLS, CDR2 YYNGEE. This CDR3 has 15 amino acids. This chain links TRBV9 with TRBJ1-2; 8 nucleotides align to TRBD1. The sample consisted of CD4+ or CD8+ T cells sorted from blood, taken in a trial of the OX40 agonist ivuxolimab. The sequence derives from an adult with an advanced solid tumor such as melanoma, head and neck, liver or kidney cancer. CDR3 coding DNA: TGTGCCAGCAGCGCGGCGACAGGGGCCCTTGTTGGCTACACCTTC. Its protein is CASSAATGALVGYTF.